The entry below gives a single T cell receptor beta chain sequence along with its context. Antigen unknown. The sample belongs to a study of Ad26.COV2.S vaccination and SARS-CoV-2 variants. Study-wide background: Donor participated within the Ad26.COV2.S arm of the COV1001 trial. Overall study findings and caveats: Placebo and vaccine recipients had non-spike TCR breadth that was similar. Using TCR breadth and depth analyses may have led to underestimated total T cell responses.

Clones were sequenced by immunoSEQ multiplex PCR, and TCRdb holds only the in-frame ones, with some missing. Among hundreds of thousands of clones listed, roughly 87% were seen once. Looked up from germline, CDR1 is LNHDA and CDR2 is SQIVND (reference sequence). The V gene end was trimmed by 3 bases and the J gene end by 6 bases; junction bases not matched to a gene: 8. CDR3 size: 15 residues. Noted treatment: around 19 received Ad26.COV2.S at low or high dose, single or two shots; roughly 5 received placebo; per-sample allocation not given. After the first vaccine or placebo injection, samples were drawn on day 63.

The sample here was peripheral blood, taken in a trial of Ad26.COV2.S vaccine versus placebo. The chain combines TRBV19 with TRBJ1-5, with TRBD1 identical over 7 bases. The TCR was taken from a person aged 18-65 years who received the Ad26.COV2.S COVID-19 vaccine or a placebo. DNA for the CDR3: TGTGCCAGTAGTATCGTGACAGGGAGGGCTCAGCCCCAGCATTTT. Amino acid sequence: CASSIVTGRAQPQHF.